What follows is one T cell receptor (beta chain) and its context. The CDR3 is 14 amino acids. Germline-derived CDR1 and CDR2 are MNHNS and SASEGT. This entry comes from a study of T cells expressing NK-cell markers. TCRdb derives one entry per CDR3 protein from the 5' RACE reads, leaving out DNA. This sample's table reports fewer than 200,000 distinct CDR3 sequences. Sequencing input: blood T cells: a sorted CD56 or NKG2C T cell subset, CD4+ or CD8+ T cells, or bulk PBMC T cells (not recorded which). The chain has TRBV6-1 and TRBJ2-7; absent DNA, TCRdb's TRBD1 call cannot be checked. The TCR originated in a woman between 18 and 69 years old in good health. The CDR3 here is CASRPGGRTYEQYF.